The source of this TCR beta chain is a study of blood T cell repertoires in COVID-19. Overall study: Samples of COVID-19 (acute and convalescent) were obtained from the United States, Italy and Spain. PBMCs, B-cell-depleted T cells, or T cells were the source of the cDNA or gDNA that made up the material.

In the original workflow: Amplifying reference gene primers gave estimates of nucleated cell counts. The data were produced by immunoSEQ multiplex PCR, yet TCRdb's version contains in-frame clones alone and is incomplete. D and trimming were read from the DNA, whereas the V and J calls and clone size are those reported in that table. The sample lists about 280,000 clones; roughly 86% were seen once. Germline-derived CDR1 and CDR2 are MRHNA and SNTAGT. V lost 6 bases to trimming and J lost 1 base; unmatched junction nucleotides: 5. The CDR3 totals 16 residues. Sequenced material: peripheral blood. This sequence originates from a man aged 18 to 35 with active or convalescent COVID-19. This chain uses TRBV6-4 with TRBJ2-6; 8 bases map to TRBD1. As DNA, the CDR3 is TGTGCCAGCAGCCAGGACAGGGCATCTGGGGCCAACGTCCTGACTTTC. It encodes CASSQDRASGANVLTF.